Each of the 5 T cell receptor beta chains below was sequenced from the same sample in a study of shared clonotypes between healthy human individuals. Method: immunoSEQ multiplex PCR; TCRdb's copy keeps in-frame clones and lacks some. Of approximately 2,000,000 clones listed, approximately 90% are singletons. Sequencing was performed on naive CD4+ T cells from PBMCs. Regarding subset: CD45RA+ positively selected. The receptor source for this set is a man between 18 and 29 years old in good health. Some clones in this sample may be carry-over from other donors' samples.

The rearrangement joins TRBV2 to TRBJ1-5; TRBD1 might be the D (6 bases). V lost 7 bases to trimming and J lost 5 bases, with 12 bases between them. CDR1 is SNHLY and CDR2 is FYNNEI in the germline V gene. There are 13 residues in the CDR3. The CDR3 DNA reads as TGTGCCAGCAACAGGGTTAGGGATCAGCCCCAGCATTTT. Translation: CASNRVRDQPQHF.

A word on this clone: One end of the junction is discordant with germline, which a read error may explain. The V call is TRBV5-5, the J call TRBJ1-4; TRBD1 might be the D (5 bases). Germline V lookup: CDR1 SGHKS, CDR2 YYEKEE (reference sequence). The length of the CDR3 is 12 residues. This chain's CDR3 is CASSLYSGTESF. The CDR3 DNA reads as TGTGCCAGCAGCCTGTACTCCGGGACGGAGAGTTTT.

This clone showed up just once. This rearrangement joins TRBV7-5 to TRBJ2-7; the D call of TRBD1 is as the table states it, not checked on the DNA. TRBV7-5 is designated a pseudogene. The CDR3 loop spans 17 amino acids. The CDR3 DNA follows: TGTGTCAGAAGCCCAGCTCGGGGGACAGAAAATTCCTACGAGCAGTACTTC. Its translation is CVRSPARGTENSYEQYF.

The CDR3: CASSKGGEGTDTQYF. DNA for the CDR3: TGTGCCAGCAGCAAAGGGGGCGAGGGCACAGATACGCAGTATTTT. J is TRBJ2-3 and V is TRBV28; 7 nucleotides align to TRBD1. The CDR3 totals 15 residues. With V trimmed by 6 bases and J by 1 base, 7 bases remained unmatched. Looked up from germline, CDR1 is MDHEN and CDR2 is SYDVKM.

This clone showed up just once. Other nucleotide sequences in the sample specify the same CDR3. This chain uses TRBV15 with TRBJ1-1; D call uncertain. Germline V lookup: CDR1 LNHNV, CDR2 YYDKDF (reference sequence). V dropped 2 bases and J dropped 1 base, with 5 bases sitting between them. This CDR3 contains 13 residues. The CDR3 nucleotides read TGTGCCACCAGCAGATCTAAGAACACTGAAGCTTTCTTT. Protein product: CATSRSKNTEAFF.